This TCR beta chain was identified in a study of molecular identifiers for immune sequencing clone quantification. This clonotype was seen at least ten times. TCRdb reprocessed the PCR reads with MiXCR, giving one entry per CDR3 protein. The table lists about 640,000 distinct CDR3 sequences, 20% of them singletons. V gave up 4 bases and J gave up 3 bases, with 22 bases separating them. The length of the CDR3 is 18 residues. Germline lookup yields CDR1 SGHNT and CDR2 YYREEE (reference sequence). The V and J genes are TRBV5-4 and TRBJ2-2; TRBD2 is a possible D gene (5 bases). The clonotype originates from a human donor in good health. Some libraries in this study had Jurkat cell RNA spiked in. The sequenced sample was naive CD8+ T cells from blood, with Jurkat cell RNA spiked in. Subset in this sample: FACS-sorted CD8+CD4-CCR7+CD45RA+ naive T cells. Written as DNA, the CDR3 is TGTGCCAGCAGCCCGCCTTACCCCCCTAGCTCGGACACCGGGGAGCTGTTTTTT. Amino acids: CASSPPYPPSSDTGELFF.